This T cell receptor beta chain was sequenced for a study of blood T cell repertoires in COVID-19 (dated by TCRdb to the early 2020s). Concerning the study at large: Collaborator samples came from the United States, Italy and Spain and covered acute and convalescent phases of COVID-19. The material from the prospective study consisted of cDNA or gDNA derived from T cells, B-cell-depleted T cells, or PBMCs. The dataset comprised deeply sampled blood TCRbeta repertoires from subjects exposed to, actively infected with, or recovered from COVID-19. A freely available public database, intended as a resource for researchers studying the immune response to SARS-CoV-2, is where the repertoires were released. The samples were drawn from the first 160 participants of the ongoing ImmuneRACE study and from 1,254 subjects provided by 6 global collaborators. Sample metadata almost always included a de-identified subject ID, COVID-19 status, age in years and sex. HLA class I and class II types, where available, came from metadata supplied by the sample provider rather than from assay-based typing. Findings and caveats that apply to the study as a whole: The amount of clinical and demographic metadata varied by source and participant and was provided uncurated.

A note on this clone: Its antigen remains unidentified. One base away there is no much larger clone; base qualities are not given.

TCRbeta CDR3 regions were amplified from genomic DNA by means of the immunoSEQ Assay, a bias-controlled multiplex PCR. As for the authors' bioinformatics: Nucleated cell counts per sample were estimated from amplification of reference gene primers within the assay. To quantify the absolute abundance of each unique TCRbeta CDR3 rearrangement, sequence reads were collapsed and filtered. For each sample, productive Simpson clonality was calculated by taking the square root of Simpson's diversity index across productive rearrangements. The table was pulled from immuneACCESS by TCRdb, which kept in-frame rearrangements only. Such tables lose some clones; where checked, under half of the loss comes from unresolved V genes, and the rest has no known cause. The D gene and trimming were derived from the DNA, and the V and J assignments and clone size from that table. Counted in this sample were about 250,000 clones; 85% to 90% of them appeared once. 2.4% of the sample comes from the top ten.

Germline trimming amounts to 1 base on V and 8 bases on J, with 18 as the count of junction bases outside the gene matches. The CDR3 measures 18 amino acids from cysteine to phenylalanine. Here the CDR3 DNA is all that survives: 54 bases in frame from base 1. From the germline V gene, CDR1 is SGDLS and CDR2 is YYNGEE. Enrolling through a virtual design, the prospective study's participants ranged in age from roughly 18 to 89 years and lived across roughly 24 United States geographic areas. In the prospective study, participants were assigned to cohorts based on the clinical history participants reported in a screening survey and a study questionnaire. Recovered participants in ImmuneRACE Cohort 3 were defined as having two consecutive negative NP/OP PCR tests, clearance from a healthcare professional, or resolution of symptoms. In the prospective study, whole blood, serum and a nasopharyngeal or oropharyngeal swab were collected from each participant by mobile phlebotomists. Additional blood draws and questionnaires over an approximately two-month period could optionally be provided by prospective study participants. Blood samples from the prospective study were shipped frozen or at room temperature prior to DNA extraction.

The chain couples TRBV9 to TRBJ2-4; TRBD1 lines up with 7 middle nucleotides. Source material: PBMCs or T cells enriched from blood (not recorded which). The clonotype originates from a woman in her late teens or twenties who had recovered from COVID-19. The encoded CDR3 is CASSVTPGPRGFGDIQYF. At the DNA level, the sequence is TGTGCCAGCAGCGTAACACCGGGCCCCAGGGGGTTCGGCGACATTCAGTACTTC.